The sequence of this T cell receptor (beta chain) was determined in a study of cytomegalovirus exposure and HLA in healthy donors. Primers: 60 Vbeta forward and 13 Jbeta reverse. The repertoire was sequenced with immunoSEQ multiplex PCR; TCRdb's copy has only in-frame clones and lacks some. This table has roughly 190,000 clones, 60% to 80% appearing once. Study outcomes and limitations: A later analysis revealed that TCR association rates differed between HLA loci, peaking at DRB1 and bottoming out at HLA-C.

Details on this clone: The antigen remains unidentified.

The CDR3 has 12 amino acids. V lost 0 bases, J lost 6 bases, and 6 bases lay in between. Germline values: CDR1 SGHVS, CDR2 FNYEAQ. The V gene is TRBV7-6, the J gene TRBJ2-7; D call uncertain. Sequenced material: PBMCs. The clonotype originates from a woman in her late teens or twenties in good health and CMV-seronegative. The CDR3 bases are TGTGCCAGCAGCTTAGCGAACACCGAGCAGTACTTC. Translating gives CASSLANTEQYF.